This T cell receptor (beta chain) was observed in a study of blood T cell repertoires in COVID-19. On the study more broadly: Collection of acute and convalescent COVID-19 samples took place in the United States, Italy and Spain.

Per the authors' pipeline: Reference gene primer amplification in the assay estimated nucleated cell counts. Profiled with immunoSEQ multiplex PCR; TCRdb holds only in-frame clones, not every one. From that table come the V and J calls and clone size; the DNA was used to work out D and trimming. The sample yields about 20,000 clones, approximately 88% seen once. This clone was seen a single time. Trimming shortened V by 7 bases and J by 0 bases, and 12 bases separated the two germline ends. The germline V gene encodes CDR1 SNHLY and CDR2 FYNNEI. CDR3 length equals 14 residues. Sequencing was carried out using peripheral blood. The chain combines TRBV2 with TRBJ1-1; D gene unclear. The clonotype originates from an elderly man with active or convalescent COVID-19. The CDR3 protein is CASNSGLMNTEAFF. In DNA, the CDR3 is TGTGCCAGCAATTCAGGTTTAATGAACACTGAAGCTTTCTTT. Full variable domain (missing parts from reference TRBV2 and TRBJ1-1): EPEVTQTPSHQVTQMGQEVILRCVPISNHLYFYWYRQILGQKVEFLVSFYNNEISEKSEIFDDQFSVERPDGSNFTLKIRSTKLEDSAMYFCASNSGLMNTEAFFGQGTRLTVV.